This T cell receptor (beta chain) was recovered during a study of yellow fever vaccine responses in identical twins. General study findings and limits: As reported, the vaccine T cell response of twins seemed partly convergent and partly personalized.

Comment on this clonotype: Its antigen is undetermined.

TCRdb used MiXCR to reprocess the RT-PCR reads, holding one entry per CDR3 protein. The sample lists 30,000 to 35,000 distinct CDR3 sequences; roughly 60% were seen once. Looked up from germline, CDR1 is KGHSH and CDR2 is LQKENI. V was pared by 2 bases and J by 5 bases, with 6 bases of the junction left unmatched. CDR3 length: 16 amino acids. The TCR sequence derives from a woman younger than 30 who received the yellow fever vaccine. V usage is TRBV18 and J usage is TRBJ1-4; 9 nucleotides match TRBD1. The starting material was T cells from blood (PBMCs), unsorted or a sorted subset (not recorded which), obtained before or after yellow fever vaccination (not recorded which). This CDR3 reads CASSPTAGTGNEKLFF. In DNA form, the CDR3 reads TGTGCCAGCTCACCAACTGCCGGGACAGGGAATGAAAAACTGTTTTTT.